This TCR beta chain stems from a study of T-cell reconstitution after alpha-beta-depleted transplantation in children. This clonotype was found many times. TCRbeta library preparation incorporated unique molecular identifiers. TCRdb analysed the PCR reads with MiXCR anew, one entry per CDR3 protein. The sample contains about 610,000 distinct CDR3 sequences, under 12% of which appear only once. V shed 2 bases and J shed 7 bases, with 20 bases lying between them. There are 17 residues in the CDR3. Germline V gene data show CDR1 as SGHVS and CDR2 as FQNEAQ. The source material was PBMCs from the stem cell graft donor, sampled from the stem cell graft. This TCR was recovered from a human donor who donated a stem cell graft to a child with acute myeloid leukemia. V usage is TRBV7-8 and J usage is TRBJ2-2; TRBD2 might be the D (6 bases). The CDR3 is CASSLRLARDIIGELFF. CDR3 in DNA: TGTGCCAGCAGCTTAAGGCTAGCGCGAGATATTATCGGGGAGCTGTTTTTT.